This T cell receptor beta chain was retrieved from a study of shared clonotypes between healthy human individuals. Study observations and caveats: An anticipated effect of sequencing depth on clonotype sharing among donors was recognized.

Notes on this clone: Its specificity is unknown.

This table comes from immunoSEQ multiplex PCR, and its TCRdb copy is limited to in-frame clones, with some not included. The sample gives 2,100,000 or so clones, approximately 95% of which show up once; about 0.13% is in the top ten. The germline CDR1 and CDR2 sequences are SGHRS and YFSETQ. CDR3 length: 13 amino acids. Trimming cost V 7 bases and J 2 bases, with 11 bases left between them. Material for sequencing was naive CD4+ T cells sorted from blood. Subset described: CD45RA+ positively selected. This chain links TRBV5-1 with TRBJ2-3; the D is unclear. The receptor comes from a man between 18 and 35 years old in good health. This CDR3 is CASAGPNTDTQYF. The CDR3 region has the DNA TGCGCCAGCGCCGGACCCAACACAGATACGCAGTATTTT.